These 27 T cell receptor beta chains were all obtained from the same sample, sequenced in a study of T cell responses to AZD1222 COVID-19 vaccine. TCRdb's copy holds only in-frame clones and misses some; the assay was immunoSEQ multiplex PCR. The data contain about 270,000 clones, approximately 94% of them singletons. Sequencing was performed on peripheral blood, taken 28 days after the second AZD1222 dose. All receptors come from an adult who received the AZD1222 COVID-19 vaccine.

This rearrangement joins TRBV19 to TRBJ2-2; 7 bases agree with TRBD2. Germline V CDR1 and CDR2: LNHDA, SQIVND (reference sequence). V shed 7 bases and J 4 bases; nucleotides not matched to a gene: 12. The CDR3 consists of 16 residues. CDR3 sequence: CASNRGAGRGTGELFF. CDR3 DNA: TGTGCCAGTAATAGGGGAGCGGGGCGGGGCACCGGGGAGCTGTTTTTT.

This chain uses TRBV28 with TRBJ2-4; TRBD2 aligns across 8 bases. Trimming took 7 bases from V and 3 from J; bases not matched to a gene: 2. The CDR3 runs to 13 residues. The germline CDR1 and CDR2 sequences are MDHEN and SYDVKM. CDR3 residues: CASTGGVKNIQYF. CDR3 sequence (DNA): TGTGCCAGCACCGGGGGGGTCAAAAACATTCAGTACTTC. The full variable domain, with the rest looked up from reference TRBV28 and TRBJ2-4, is DVKVTQSSRYLVKRTGEKVFLECVQDMDHENMFWYRQDPGLGLRLIYFSYDVKMKEKGDIPEGYSVSREKKERFSLILESASTNQTSMYLCASTGGVKNIQYFGAGTRLSVL.

The rearrangement joins TRBV14 to TRBJ2-7; TRBD1 aligns across 7 bases. In germline, CDR1 is SGHDN, CDR2 FVKESK. V lost 4 bases to trimming and J lost 3 bases; unmatched junction nucleotides: 9. CDR3 length: 15 residues. The CDR3 loop is CASSRTGTDFYEQYF. CDR3 nucleotide sequence: TGTGCCAGCAGCCGCACCGGGACAGACTTCTACGAGCAGTACTTC.

V is TRBV7-6 and J is TRBJ2-5; D is unclear. The V gene lost 5 bases and the J gene lost 5 bases, with 6 bases spanning the gap. The germline gives CDR1 SGHVS, CDR2 FNYEAQ. The CDR3 consists of 11 residues. The CDR3 spells CASSTGETQYF. CDR3 nucleotides: TGTGCCAGCAGCACCGGTGAGACCCAGTACTTC. The full variable domain, with the rest looked up from reference TRBV7-6 and TRBJ2-5, is GAGVSQSPRYKVTKRGQDVALRCDPISGHVSLYWYRQALGQGPEFLTYFNYEAQQDKSGLPNDRFSAERPEGSISTLTIQRTEQRDSAMYRCASSTGETQYFGPGTRLLVL.

This chain uses TRBV24-1 with TRBJ2-3; 10 bases match TRBD2. CDR3 length: 15 amino acids. J lost 3 bases, V lost 3 bases, and 2 bases had no gene match. Germline values: CDR1 KGHDR, CDR2 SFDVKD. The CDR3 loop reads CATSDQREGTDTQYF. The CDR3 region has the DNA TGTGCCACCAGTGATCAGCGGGAGGGGACAGATACGCAGTATTTT.

The J gene is TRBJ2-3, the V gene TRBV5-1; the D gene is possibly TRBD1 (6 bases). The V end was cut by 2 bases, the J end by 5 bases, with 6 bases between. The CDR3 contains 12 residues. CDR1 is SGHRS, CDR2 YFSETQ, per germline. Here the CDR3 DNA reads TGCGCCAGCAGCTTACAGGGAGATACGCAGTATTTT. Translating it yields CASSLQGDTQYF.

CDR3 loop: CASSLWGGINNEQFF. The CDR3 DNA is TGTGCCAGCAGCTTATGGGGGGGAATAAACAATGAGCAGTTCTTC. This chain connects TRBV11-2 to TRBJ2-1; 7 bases fit TRBD2. Trimming removed 2 bases from V and 5 bases from J; junction bases left unmatched: 6. The CDR3 runs 15 residues. The V gene's germline CDR1 is SGHAT and CDR2 FQNNGV. The entire variable domain, with the rest obtained from reference TRBV11-2 and TRBJ2-1, is as follows: EAGVAQSPRYKIIEKRQSVAFWCNPISGHATLYWYQQILGQGPKLLIQFQNNGVVDDSQLPKDRFSAERLKGVDSTLKIQPAKLEDSAVYLCASSLWGGINNEQFFGPGTRLTVL.

The chain is built from TRBV7-7 and TRBJ2-2, with unresolved D. V lost 5 bases and J 0 bases, leaving 13 bases between the germline ends. This CDR3 region has 16 residues. The V gene's germline CDR1 is SSHAT and CDR2 FNYEAQ (reference sequence). CDR3 DNA: TGTGCCAGCAGCCCCCGACCAGGTTCGAACACCGGGGAGCTGTTTTTT. Its protein product is CASSPRPGSNTGELFF.

This clone appeared a few times. The rearrangement joins TRBV2 to TRBJ1-3, with unresolved D. This CDR3 is 15 amino acids long. CDR1 and CDR2 from the germline V gene are SNHLY and FYNNEI. V was clipped by 4 bases and J by 7 bases, with 17 bases between them. The DNA for the CDR3 is TGTGCCAGCAGTGGTTACTCCTCAGTCCGGAACACCATATATTTT. Amino acids: CASSGYSSVRNTIYF.

The genes are TRBV5-4 and TRBJ1-2, with TRBD1 matching over 8 bases. The germline V gene encodes CDR1 SGHNT and CDR2 YYREEE (reference sequence). The junction had 3 bases not matched to a gene; V was cut back by 2 bases and J by 6 bases. The CDR3 contains 13 residues. CDR3: CASSFDRGHGYTF. For the CDR3, the DNA is TGTGCCAGCAGCTTTGACAGGGGACATGGCTACACCTTC.

The CDR3 spells CASSSPFDQYGTEAFF. In DNA, the CDR3 is TGTGCCAGCAGTTCCCCCTTTGACCAATATGGCACTGAAGCTTTCTTT. This chain links TRBV28 with TRBJ1-1; no reliable D call. This CDR3 comprises 16 residues. Germline values: CDR1 MDHEN, CDR2 SYDVKM. The V gene lost 4 bases and the J gene lost 4 bases, with 19 bases spanning the gap.

The chain recombines TRBV5-1 with TRBJ2-5; tentatively, D is TRBD2 (6 bases). With 5 bases removed from V and 2 bases from J, the gap between germline ends came to 13 bases. CDR1 is SGHRS, CDR2 YFSETQ, per germline. CDR3 length: 14 residues. The CDR3 sequence is CASRSGSGQETQYF. The CDR3, as DNA: TGCGCCAGCAGAAGTGGGAGCGGGCAAGAGACCCAGTACTTC.

V is TRBV2 and J is TRBJ2-2; TRBD2 agrees at 10 bases. V shed 5 bases and J 3 bases; nucleotides not matched to a gene: 3. The length of the CDR3 is 15 residues. Looked up from germline, CDR1 is SNHLY and CDR2 is FYNNEI. CDR3 sequence: CASSRLAGDTGELFF. For the CDR3, the DNA is TGTGCCAGCAGTAGGCTAGCGGGGGACACCGGGGAGCTGTTTTTT.

The rearrangement links TRBV28 to TRBJ1-1; D gene uncertain. The CDR3 totals 14 residues. Germline-derived CDR1 and CDR2 are MDHEN and SYDVKM. V was cut by 2 bases and J by 0 bases, with 7 bases left in between. CDR3 coding DNA: TGTGCCAGCAGTTTACGGCGGGTGAACACTGAAGCTTTCTTT. This translates into CASSLRRVNTEAFF.

The gene calls are TRBV7-8 and TRBJ1-2; TRBD1 matches at 7 bases. This CDR3 contains 15 residues. V gave up 5 bases and J gave up 4 bases; unmatched junction bases: 10. The germline gives CDR1 SGHVS, CDR2 FQNEAQ. The CDR3 is CASSRGQEKFYGYTF. CDR3 bases: TGTGCCAGCAGCAGAGGACAGGAGAAGTTCTATGGCTACACCTTC. The full variable domain, completed using reference TRBV7-8 and TRBJ1-2, is GAGVSQSPRYKVAKRGQDVALRCDPISGHVSLFWYQQALGQGPEFLTYFQNEAQLDKSGLPSDRFFAERPEGSVSTLKIQRTQQEDSAVYLCASSRGQEKFYGYTFGSGTRLTVV.

The CDR3 sequence is CASSLGQGAANEQFF. CDR3 DNA sequence: TGTGCCAGCAGCTTGGGACAGGGGGCGGCCAATGAGCAGTTCTTC. V usage is TRBV11-3 and J usage is TRBJ2-1, with 12 bases lining up with TRBD1. The CDR3 length is 15 residues. Germline V gives CDR1 SGHNT, CDR2 YENEEA. J was trimmed by 6 bases and V by 3 bases; bases with no gene match: 3. Full variable domain (rest looked up from reference TRBV11-3 and TRBJ2-1): EAGVVQSPRYKIIEKKQPVAFWCNPISGHNTLYWYLQNLGQGPELLIRYENEEAVDDSQLPKDRFSAERLKGVDSTLKIQPAELGDSAVYLCASSLGQGAANEQFFGPGTRLTVL.

This clone was seen a single time. The chain recombines TRBV5-1 with TRBJ2-1; the match to TRBD1 covers 11 bases. Per germline, CDR1 SGHRS and CDR2 YFSETQ. The V and J ends lost 4 bases and 4 bases, in that order; junction bases with no gene match: 4. This CDR3 is built from 15 residues. The chain's CDR3 is CASSKGQGVYNEQFF. Written as DNA, the CDR3 is TGCGCCAGCAGCAAGGGACAGGGGGTTTACAATGAGCAGTTCTTC.

The genes are TRBV28 and TRBJ1-2, with 7 bases lining up with TRBD1. Trimming at V came to 6 bases and at J to 0 bases, leaving 7 bases not matched to a gene. In germline, CDR1 is MDHEN, CDR2 SYDVKM. The CDR3 runs to 15 residues. Written as DNA, the CDR3 is TGTGCCAGCAGAAAACAGGGGCTTACTAACTATGGCTACACCTTC. It is translated as CASRKQGLTNYGYTF.

The chain carries TRBV10-3 and TRBJ1-2, with D possibly TRBD1 on 5 matching bases. CDR3 size: 14 residues. CDR1 and CDR2 (germline): ENHRY, SYGVKD. V lost 0 bases and J lost 7, with 12 bases in between. The CDR3 coding sequence is TGTGCCATCAGTGAGTCGCGTGCCGGGGGTGGCTACACCTTC. Translation gives CAISESRAGGGYTF.

For this clone: The sample holds other DNA sequences that translate to the same CDR3. The chain carries TRBV12-3 or TRBV12-4 and TRBJ1-5; the D is unclear. CDR3 size: 13 residues. Trimming left V 6 bases short and J 0 bases short, with 6 bases between. Written as DNA, the CDR3 is TGTGCCAGCAGCCTTTATAGCAATCAGCCCCAGCATTTT. Amino acids: CASSLYSNQPQHF.

The chain is built from TRBV2 and TRBJ1-6, with 8 positions matching TRBD1. Germline loops: CDR1 SNHLY, CDR2 FYNNEI. This CDR3 spans 15 amino acids. J lost 7 bases, V lost 5 bases, and 7 bases had no gene match. CDR3: CASSTNRGGNSPLHF. DNA of the CDR3: TGTGCCAGCAGTACTAACAGGGGGGGGAATTCACCCCTCCACTTT.

CDR3: CASSLPEFIEQYF. The CDR3 coding sequence is TGTGCCAGCAGTTTACCAGAGTTCATAGAGCAGTACTTC. The chain joins TRBV28 to TRBJ2-7; no clear D gene. The CDR3 is 13 amino acids. The germline V gene has CDR1 MDHEN and CDR2 SYDVKM. Trimming left V 2 bases short and J 7 bases short, with 12 bases between.

The V and J genes are TRBV4-1 and TRBJ1-1; D is unresolved. V dropped 7 bases and J dropped 0 bases, with 15 bases sitting between them. Germline values: CDR1 MGHRA, CDR2 YSYEKL. There are 15 residues in the CDR3. DNA of the CDR3: TGCGCCAGCAATCTGCGGCGGACGATGAACACTGAAGCTTTCTTT. Translated: CASNLRRTMNTEAFF.

The chain joins TRBV5-6 to TRBJ1-4, with 7 bases lining up with TRBD1. The CDR3 contains 16 residues. Germline V CDR1 and CDR2: SGHDT, YYEEEE. V was clipped by 0 bases and J by 10 bases; unmatched bases: 12. CDR3 DNA: TGTGCCAGCAGCTTGGCCCGACAGGGCTCTACGGGAAAACTGTTTTTT. Its translation is CASSLARQGSTGKLFF.

The chain has TRBV6-5 and TRBJ2-5; no firm D call. V dropped 7 bases and J dropped 0 bases, with 15 bases sitting between them. CDR3 size: 15 residues. From germline, CDR1 is MNHEY and CDR2 SVGAGI. CDR3 coding DNA: TGTGCCAGCACCCGGATGACACGGTACCAAGAGACCCAGTACTTC. It specifies CASTRMTRYQETQYF.

The chain combines TRBV28 with TRBJ1-2, with D tentatively TRBD1 (5 bases). In germline, CDR1 is MDHEN, CDR2 SYDVKM. V dropped 4 bases and J dropped 0 bases, with 12 bases sitting between them. The CDR3 extends over 15 amino acids. The CDR3: CASSSGGEANYGYTF. In DNA, the CDR3 is TGTGCCAGCAGTTCCGGAGGGGAGGCTAACTATGGCTACACCTTC.

This chain joins TRBV5-4 and TRBJ1-1, with unresolved D. Trimming took 4 bases from V and 7 from J, leaving 14 bases between them. Germline assignment: CDR1 SGHNT and CDR2 YYREEE (reference sequence). This CDR3 is built from 13 residues. This CDR3 reads CASSGPTASEAFF. In DNA form, the CDR3 reads TGTGCCAGCAGCGGGCCGACCGCTAGTGAAGCTTTCTTT.